These 23 T cell receptor beta chains share one sample of origin, sequenced in a study of T cell responses to AZD1222 COVID-19 vaccine. Here immunoSEQ multiplex PCR was the method, and the copy in TCRdb shows in-frame clones only, minus some. The table has almost 95,000 clones, approximately 81% seen once; the top ten hold 4.5%. The specimen was peripheral blood, collected 28 days after the second AZD1222 dose. These receptor sequences come from an adult who received the AZD1222 COVID-19 vaccine.

The gene calls are TRBV18 and TRBJ2-5; maybe TRBD2 (7 bases). Looked up from germline, CDR1 is KGHSH and CDR2 is LQKENI. The V end was cut by 3 bases, the J end by 2 bases, with 19 bases between. The CDR3 loop spans 17 amino acids. The chain's CDR3 is CASSPTVGGAEQETQYF. DNA of the CDR3: TGTGCCAGCTCACCTACTGTGGGGGGGGCCGAACAAGAGACCCAGTACTTC.

This chain connects TRBV10-3 to TRBJ2-2; D might be TRBD2 (6 bases). V shed 7 bases and J shed 1 base, with 10 bases lying between them. This CDR3 contains 14 residues. CDR1 ENHRY and CDR2 SYGVKD come from the germline V gene. CDR3 sequence reads: CAIKGTENTGELFF. CDR3 DNA sequence: TGTGCCATCAAAGGGACTGAGAACACCGGGGAGCTGTTTTTT.

The genes are TRBV6-5 and TRBJ2-1, with 10 bases identical to TRBD1. In germline, CDR1 is MNHEY, CDR2 SVGAGI. J was trimmed by 4 bases and V by 7 bases; bases with no gene match: 7. The CDR3 spans 15 residues. The CDR3 DNA reads TGTGCCAGCACTCACGACAGGGGGCTGTACAATGAGCAGTTCTTC. Translating it yields CASTHDRGLYNEQFF.

CDR3 coding DNA: TGTGCCAGCAAGGGGACAGGCTCCTACGAGCAGTACTTC. It encodes CASKGTGSYEQYF. This chain joins TRBV5-4 and TRBJ2-7; 8 bases line up with TRBD1. CDR1 and CDR2 from the germline V gene are SGHNT and YYREEE (reference sequence). The ends lost 6 bases at V and 0 bases at J; junction bases unmatched: 2. The CDR3 consists of 13 residues.

The rearrangement joins TRBV2 to TRBJ1-5; no firm D call. The germline V gene encodes CDR1 SNHLY and CDR2 FYNNEI. V lost 1 base to trimming and J lost 2 bases, with 9 bases between them. The CDR3 is 15 amino acids. CDR3 sequence: CASSEGRSGNQPQHF. In nucleotides, the CDR3 is TGTGCCAGCAGTGAAGGCAGGAGCGGCAATCAGCCCCAGCATTTT. Filled out from reference TRBV2 and TRBJ1-5, the complete variable domain reads EPEVTQTPSHQVTQMGQEVILRCVPISNHLYFYWYRQILGQKVEFLVSFYNNEISEKSEIFDDQFSVERPDGSNFTLKIRSTKLEDSAMYFCASSEGRSGNQPQHFGDGTRLSIL.

The V gene is TRBV24-1, the J gene TRBJ1-5, with a possible D match to TRBD1 (6 bases). V lost 3 bases and J 1 base, leaving 12 bases between the germline ends. Germline V gene data show CDR1 as KGHDR and CDR2 as SFDVKD. There are 16 residues in the CDR3. CDR3 loop: CATSDRKTGSNQPQHF. DNA of the CDR3: TGTGCCACCAGTGATAGGAAAACAGGGAGCAATCAGCCCCAGCATTTT.

This chain uses TRBV5-1 with TRBJ2-7; 7 bases are a match to TRBD2. Germline V gene data show CDR1 as SGHRS and CDR2 as YFSETQ. The trim removed 0 bases at V and 2 bases at J, leaving 2 bases unmatched. This CDR3 has 14 residues. The CDR3 here is CASSLDGGAYEQYF. Written as DNA, the CDR3 is TGCGCCAGCAGCTTGGATGGGGGGGCCTACGAGCAGTACTTC.

The chain has TRBV9 and TRBJ2-4; D is uncertain. With 0 bases removed from V and 5 bases from J, the gap between germline ends came to 9 bases. The CDR3 has 14 amino acids. Germline V gene data show CDR1 as SGDLS and CDR2 as YYNGEE. CDR3 region: CASSVASSENIQYF. Here the CDR3 DNA reads TGTGCCAGCAGCGTAGCCAGCAGTGAAAACATTCAGTACTTC.

This chain connects TRBV30 to TRBJ1-6, with TRBD1 matching over 9 bases. There are 16 residues in the CDR3. Germline lookup yields CDR1 GTSNPN and CDR2 SVGIG (reference sequence). V dropped 6 bases and J dropped 6; count of bases not matched to a gene: 12. CDR3 nucleotides: TGTGCCTGTAAAAGAAACCGACAGGGGGGTAATTCACCCCTCCACTTT. Residues: CACKRNRQGGNSPLHF.

The chain links TRBV6-5 to TRBJ1-5; a weak D match, TRBD1 (6 bases). V lost 1 base and J lost 1, with 11 bases in between. CDR1 and CDR2 (germline): MNHEY, SVGAGI. This CDR3 is built from 16 residues. The CDR3: CASSYLPDSSNQPQHF. The CDR3 DNA is TGTGCCAGCAGTTACTTGCCGGACAGCAGCAATCAGCCCCAGCATTTT.

The chain employs TRBV4-1 and TRBJ2-1, with 14 bases identical to TRBD2. This CDR3 has 14 residues. Germline-derived CDR1 and CDR2 are MGHRA and YSYEKL. The junction had 2 bases not matched to a gene; V was cut back by 4 bases and J by 9 bases. CDR3 bases: TGCGCCAGCAGCCGGGGACTAGCGGGAGCTGAGCAGTTCTTC. It codes for CASSRGLAGAEQFF.

The gene calls are TRBV2 and TRBJ1-2; D perhaps matches TRBD1 (5 bases). In germline, CDR1 is SNHLY, CDR2 FYNNEI. V was shortened by 3 bases and J by 1 base, with 6 bases between the two germline ends. The CDR3 length is 13 residues. The CDR3 loop reads CASSDQGNYGYTF. The CDR3 DNA is TGTGCCAGCAGTGATCAGGGTAACTATGGCTACACCTTC.

The chain links TRBV30 to TRBJ1-3; D remains unclear. This CDR3 spans 11 amino acids. Germline V lookup: CDR1 GTSNPN, CDR2 SVGIG (reference sequence). V was trimmed by 5 bases and J by 2 bases, leaving 4 bases between them. CDR3 region: CAWAPGNTIYF. CDR3 bases: TGTGCCTGGGCCCCTGGAAACACCATATATTTT.

The chain couples TRBV5-4 to TRBJ1-2, with 12 bases lining up with TRBD1. Germline CDR1 is SGHNT and CDR2 is YYREEE (reference sequence). The CDR3 contains 17 residues. Losses at the gene ends were 4 bases for V and 2 bases for J; bases not matched to a gene: 9. The CDR3 DNA reads as TGTGCCAGCAGCGGGACAGGGGGCGCGGGATTGAACTATGGCTACACCTTC. Translating it yields CASSGTGGAGLNYGYTF.

The J gene is TRBJ2-7, the V gene TRBV7-2; TRBD1 matches 9 bases. The V and J ends lost 3 bases and 5 bases, in that order; junction bases with no gene match: 5. The germline V gene encodes CDR1 SGHTA and CDR2 FQGNSA. There are 14 residues in the CDR3. This CDR3 is CASSFDRGRHEQYF. In DNA, the CDR3 is TGTGCCAGCAGCTTCGACAGGGGGAGGCACGAGCAGTACTTC.

This rearrangement joins TRBV28 to TRBJ1-1; no definite D call. This CDR3 spans 15 amino acids. V lost 4 bases, J lost 4 bases, and 16 bases lay in between. The germline V gene encodes CDR1 MDHEN and CDR2 SYDVKM. The CDR3, as DNA: TGTGCCAGCAGTTACCGGGCCACTGCGGGCACTGAAGCTTTCTTT. Protein product: CASSYRATAGTEAFF.

This chain joins TRBV4-1 and TRBJ1-2, with unresolved D. The V end was cut by 2 bases, the J end by 0 bases, with 7 bases between. This CDR3 region has 14 residues. In germline, CDR1 is MGHRA, CDR2 YSYEKL. CDR3 residues: CASSQIPANYGYTF. The CDR3 DNA sequence: TGCGCCAGCAGCCAAATTCCAGCTAACTATGGCTACACCTTC.

The genes are TRBV28 and TRBJ1-5, with 11 bases identical to TRBD1. Germline CDR1 MDHEN, CDR2 SYDVKM. The CDR3 sequence is 13 residues long. CDR3 in DNA: TGTGTCTCCCGGGACAGGGGGTCTCAGCCCCAGCATTTT. Protein product: CVSRDRGSQPQHF.

This chain uses TRBV10-3 with TRBJ2-5; D is possibly TRBD1 (5 bases). CDR3 length: 12 residues. In germline, CDR1 is ENHRY, CDR2 SYGVKD. The germline V and J ends were trimmed by 8 bases and 1 base, with 8 bases remaining between them. In DNA, the CDR3 is TGTGCCATCGGGGCCCCCCAAGAGACCCAGTACTTC. Translation: CAIGAPQETQYF.

This rearrangement joins TRBV30 to TRBJ2-6; TRBD1 matches at 7 bases. Trimming removed 1 base from V and 3 bases from J; junction bases left unmatched: 6. Germline V lookup: CDR1 GTSNPN, CDR2 SVGIG (reference sequence). The CDR3 spans 16 residues. The CDR3 spells CAWSATGAFGANVLTF. CDR3 nucleotide sequence: TGTGCCTGGAGTGCAACAGGGGCGTTTGGGGCCAACGTCCTGACTTTC.

V and J are TRBV2 and TRBJ2-4, with a tentative D call TRBD2 (5 bases). Germline V gene data show CDR1 as SNHLY and CDR2 as FYNNEI. The germline V and J ends were trimmed by 5 bases and 0 bases, with 17 bases remaining between them. The CDR3 runs 17 residues. In DNA form, the CDR3 reads TGTGCCAGCAGTCCCCCCCGACGGGGTAAAGCCAAAAACATTCAGTACTTC. Amino acid sequence: CASSPPRRGKAKNIQYF.

The CDR3 sequence is CASSPTGGDYGYTF. The CDR3 region has the DNA TGCGCCAGCAGCCCGACAGGGGGCGACTATGGCTACACCTTC. The chain combines TRBV5-1 with TRBJ1-2; 10 positions agree with TRBD1. The CDR3 totals 14 residues. Trimming took 4 bases from V and 3 from J; bases not matched to a gene: 3. Germline loops: CDR1 SGHRS, CDR2 YFSETQ.

The J gene is TRBJ2-5, the V gene TRBV19; the D gene is possibly TRBD2 (7 bases). Germline values: CDR1 LNHDA, CDR2 SQIVND (reference sequence). The CDR3 contains 16 residues. The V and J ends lost 4 bases and 3 bases respectively, with 18 bases between them. The CDR3, as DNA: TGTGCCAGTAGTACCCTAGGGGGAGGGCCCAAAGAGACCCAGTACTTC. This sequence encodes CASSTLGGGPKETQYF.